This T cell receptor (beta chain) was sequenced in a study of early T cells in non-severe SARS-CoV-2 infection. V shed 3 bases and J 6 bases; nucleotides not matched to a gene: 10. Per germline, CDR1 SGHTA and CDR2 FQGNSA. CDR3 size: 15 residues. MiXCR, applied by TCRdb to the 5' RACE reads, yields one record per CDR3 protein. Of around 77,000 distinct CDR3 sequences detected, roughly 5.3% appear once; the ten largest clones hold approximately 7.4%. The rearrangement links TRBV7-2 to TRBJ2-7, with TRBD2 matching over 8 bases. This receptor was identified in an adult who was a healthcare worker with PCR-confirmed SARS-CoV-2 infection or an uninfected control (not recorded which). This specimen consisted of whole blood, obtained at baseline. The CDR3 DNA is TGTGCCAGCAGCTTCAGGTCCAGCGGGAGTAGCGAGCAGTACTTC. This encodes CASSFRSSGSSEQYF.